The clone carrying this T cell receptor (beta chain) has just one count. The germline V gene encodes CDR1 LNHDA and CDR2 SQIVND (reference sequence). V shed 5 bases and J 2 bases; nucleotides not matched to a gene: 6. There are 15 residues in the CDR3. The protocol was immunoSEQ multiplex PCR, while the TCRdb copy is restricted to in-frame clones and leaves out a portion. The sample has 150,000 or so clones, 80% to 90% seen once. These data originate in a study of control samples from healthy donors and cancer patients. The V and J genes are TRBV19 and TRBJ1-3; 7 bases are shared with TRBD1. This receptor was taken from a woman in her 30s in good health. The sample taken for sequencing was blood. CDR3 residues: CASSPFTGAGNTIYF. CDR3 DNA sequence: TGTGCCAGTAGTCCCTTTACAGGGGCTGGAAACACCATATATTTT. The full variable domain, rest sourced from reference TRBV19 and TRBJ1-3, is DGGITQSPKYLFRKEGQNVTLSCEQNLNHDAMYWYRQDPGQGLRLIYYSQIVNDFQKGDIAEGYSVSREKKESFPLTVTSAQKNPTAFYLCASSPFTGAGNTIYFGEGSWLTVV.